A selection of T cell receptor beta chains follows, all from one sample in a study of human T cells and chemical hapten exposure. MiXCR, applied by TCRdb to the RACE reads, yields one record per CDR3 protein. Of around 340,000 distinct CDR3 sequences in the sample, approximately 6.9% are singletons; the top ten hold roughly 8%. Sample: whole blood, taken in connection with sensitization to the hapten diphenylcyclopropenone (DPC). Source of these receptors: a woman aged 18-29 years with alopecia areata. Some clones in this sample may be carry-over from other donors' samples. CDR3s include the opening cysteine and the closing phenylalanine or tryptophan. D genes are given only for firm matches. Size is stated for part of the rows, as once, few or many counts, or as a class when the clone is expanded.

V	size	D	J	DNA	CDR3
TRBV4-2	few	NA	TRBJ1-1	TGTGCCAGCAGCCAAGATGCATGGGGGGGTTCATTTTCCACTGAAGCTTTCTTT	CASSQDAWGGSFSTEAFF
TRBV5-1	NA	NA	TRBJ2-1	TGCGCCAGCAGCTTGGGGCGGGTCACTCCAAACAATGAGCAGTTCTTC	CASSLGRVTPNNEQFF
TRBV28	many	NA	TRBJ1-5	TGTGCCAGCAGTTTAGGCTTTTATGGCAATCAGCCCCAGCATTTT	CASSLGFYGNQPQHF
TRBV13	few	NA	TRBJ1-3	TGTGCCAGCAGCTGGAAAAGCTCTGGAAACACCATATATTTT	CASSWKSSGNTIYF
TRBV9	few	TRBD1	TRBJ2-3	TGTGCCAGCAGCGCCGATCGGACCGACCCAGGGGGCACGCAGTATTTT	CASSADRTDPGGTQYF
TRBV12-3/TRBV12-4	NA	TRBD1	TRBJ1-5	TGTGCCAGCAGTTTAACCCGGACAGACAGGGGAAGCAATCAGCCCCAGCATTTT	CASSLTRTDRGSNQPQHF
TRBV28	many	NA	TRBJ2-7	TGTGCCAGCACCTCTCTAGTCTCCTACGAGCAGTACTTC	CASTSLVSYEQYF
TRBV3-1	many	TRBD1	TRBJ2-7	TGTGCCAGCAGCCAACTGACAGGGGGCGAGCAGTACTTC	CASSQLTGGEQYF
TRBV5-6	NA	TRBD2	TRBJ2-3	TGTGCCAGCAGCTTCTTTGTCCGGGACTACGACACAGATACGCAGTATTTT	CASSFFVRDYDTDTQYF
TRBV29-1	NA	NA	TRBJ1-5	TGCAGCGTTGTCGGAGATGGCAATCAGCCCCAGCATTTT	CSVVGDGNQPQHF
TRBV6-1	NA	NA	TRBJ2-3	TGTGCCAGCAGTGAGGTGCGGGCTGGGGGCGATACGCAGTATTTT	CASSEVRAGGDTQYF
TRBV6-5	many	TRBD2	TRBJ2-2	TGTGCCAGCAATCCAGCGGGGGACACCGGGGAGCTGTTTTTT	CASNPAGDTGELFF
TRBV4-1	few	NA	TRBJ2-3	TGCGCCAGCAGCCAGCTGAATAAGAATACGCAGTATTTT	CASSQLNKNTQYF
TRBV5-1	many	TRBD1	TRBJ2-5	TGCGCCAGCAGCGCGGGGACAGGGGCGTCTCCAGAGACCCAGTACTTC	CASSAGTGASPETQYF
TRBV3-1	many	TRBD2	TRBJ2-3	TGTGCCAGCAGTTGGACTAGCGAACCAGATACGCAGTATTTT	CASSWTSEPDTQYF
TRBV12-3/TRBV12-4	NA	NA	TRBJ1-2	TGTGCCAGCAGGACACAGCAGGGGCCCTATGGCTACACCTTC	CASRTQQGPYGYTF
TRBV27	few	NA	TRBJ1-5	TGTGCCAGCAGAGTAGGGGGTTCTGGTCAGCCCCAGCATTTT	CASRVGGSGQPQHF
TRBV2	many	NA	TRBJ1-1	TGTGCCACTGCCGAGATGCGGGCGAACACTGAAGCTTTCTTT	CATAEMRANTEAFF
TRBV4-2	many	NA	TRBJ2-3	TGTGCCAGCAGCCGCCGAGGGGGTAGTAGCACAGATACGCAGTATTTT	CASSRRGGSSTDTQYF
TRBV3-1	few	NA	TRBJ1-3	TGTGCCAGCAGCCAGCAAGGCTCTGGAAACACCATATATTTT	CASSQQGSGNTIYF
TRBV25-1	NA	NA	TRBJ1-2	TGTGCCAGCAGTGATTGGGGGAGTAACTATGGCTACACCTTC	CASSDWGSNYGYTF
TRBV2	NA	NA	TRBJ2-3	TGTGCCAGCAGTGAAGCTGGGGGCGGCGTCACAGATACGCAGTATTTT	CASSEAGGGVTDTQYF
TRBV4-3	many	NA	TRBJ2-3	TGCGCCAGCAGCCAAGACATCGACAGGCCCCTGCAGACCGACGAAAGAGATACGCAGTATTTT	CASSQDIDRPLQTDERDTQYF
TRBV7-2	many	NA	TRBJ2-3	TGTGCCAGCAGCGTTCAGGACTCGACGGGGGGCACAGATACGCAGTATTTT	CASSVQDSTGGTDTQYF
TRBV12-3/TRBV12-4	many	NA	TRBJ2-3	TGTGCCAGCAGTTTAAGGGGGGGGGCCAGGACAGATACGCAGTATTTT	CASSLRGGARTDTQYF
TRBV10-3	many	TRBD2	TRBJ2-7	TGTGCCATCAGTGAGTGGCTAGCGGGGGGGTTGCCTCCCTCCGAGCAGTACTTC	CAISEWLAGGLPPSEQYF
TRBV6-2/TRBV6-3	NA	NA	TRBJ2-3	TGTGCCAGCAGTTACCCAGACTTCGCAGGCTTACGAAGCACAGATACGCAGTATTTT	CASSYPDFAGLRSTDTQYF
TRBV20-1	few	NA	TRBJ1-1	TGCAGTGCTAGGGCAAACCTAGGGGTCACTGAAGCTTTCTTT	CSARANLGVTEAFF
TRBV20-1	NA	NA	TRBJ1-2	TGCAGTGCCTGGACGGTAAACTATGGCTACACCTTC	CSAWTVNYGYTF
TRBV28	many	NA	TRBJ2-3	TGTGCCAGCATAGACAGGAGCACAGATACGCAGTATTTT	CASIDRSTDTQYF
TRBV24-1	many	NA	TRBJ2-4	TGTGCCACCAGTGATCGGCAGGACGGGGCCAAAAACATTCAGTACTTC	CATSDRQDGAKNIQYF
TRBV4-3	few	TRBD2	TRBJ2-3	TGCGCCAGCAGCCAAGATCTGGCGGGGGGCCTAGATACGCAGTATTTT	CASSQDLAGGLDTQYF
TRBV12-3/TRBV12-4	few	NA	TRBJ2-2	TGTGCCAGCAATCCAACCGCCCCCGGGGAGCTGTTTTTT	CASNPTAPGELFF
TRBV12-3/TRBV12-4	NA	NA	TRBJ1-1	TGTGCCAGCAGTTTGACTTTCGAGGCTGAAGCTTTCTTT	CASSLTFEAEAFF